The next 11 T cell receptor beta chains were all read from a single sample in a study of memory CD4+ T cells and cytomegalovirus serostatus. Single viable CD3+CD4+CD8-CD45RO+ cells were sorted as the memory CD4+ T cells. Only in-frame clones appear in the TCRdb table, and some are missing; sequencing was by immunoSEQ multiplex PCR. The table has around 60,000 clones, around 83% seen once. Material for sequencing was memory CD4+ T cells from blood. These receptors all come from an adult in good health and CMV-seronegative.

The chain uses TRBV6-6 and TRBJ1-1; D possibly corresponds to TRBD1 (6 bases). Germline loops: CDR1 MNHNY, CDR2 SVGAGI (reference sequence). This CDR3 contains 16 residues. Trimming took 6 bases from V and 6 from J, leaving 23 bases between them. CDR3 residues: CASRGGAGTSTAEAFF. In DNA, the CDR3 is TGTGCCAGCAGAGGGGGGGCGGGAACTAGTACAGCTGAAGCTTTCTTT.

V usage is TRBV2 and J usage is TRBJ2-5; a possible D gene is TRBD1 (6 bases). Trimming stripped 6 bases from V and 2 bases from J, with 13 bases between. This CDR3 is 14 amino acids long. Germline V gene lookup returns CDR1 SNHLY and CDR2 FYNNEI. For the CDR3, the DNA is TGTGCCAGCAGGCGTATACAGGGACAAGAGACCCAGTACTTC. It encodes CASRRIQGQETQYF.

V usage is TRBV6-1 and J usage is TRBJ2-7; D gene ambiguous. V gave up 6 bases and J gave up 8 bases, with 11 bases separating them. This CDR3 has 11 residues. Germline-derived CDR1 and CDR2 are MNHNS and SASEGT. CDR3 in amino acids: CASRRSFQQYF. CDR3 bases: TGTGCCAGCAGGAGGTCTTTTCAGCAGTACTTC.

This chain links TRBV6-1 with TRBJ2-5; 7 nucleotides agree with TRBD1. The CDR3 spans 14 residues. V was clipped by 6 bases and J by 2 bases; unmatched bases: 6. Germline V gene sequence: CDR1 MNHNS, CDR2 SASEGT. CDR3 sequence reads: CASRGNRGQETQYF. CDR3 in DNA: TGTGCCAGCAGAGGGAACAGGGGTCAAGAGACCCAGTACTTC.

The chain employs TRBV5-4 and TRBJ1-4, with 8 bases fitting TRBD1. The V segment lost 2 bases and the J segment 5 bases; nucleotides outside the gene matches: 2. The germline CDR1 and CDR2 sequences are SGHNT and YYREEE (reference sequence). The CDR3 is 14 amino acids. The CDR3 nucleotides are TGTGCCAGCAGCTTTGGACAGGGAAATGAAAAACTGTTTTTT. Its protein product is CASSFGQGNEKLFF. The full variable domain, completed using reference TRBV5-4 and TRBJ1-4, is ETGVTQSPTHLIKTRGQQVTLRCSSQSGHNTVSWYQQALGQGPQFIFQYYREEENGRGNFPPRFSGLQFPNYSSELNVNALELDDSALYLCASSFGQGNEKLFFGSGTQLSVL.

CDR3 sequence: CASSLGGEAQYF. The CDR3 DNA follows: TGTGCCAGCAGCTTGGGTGGGGAGGCCCAGTACTTC. The rearrangement joins TRBV5-6 to TRBJ2-5, with a possible D match to TRBD2 (6 bases). V gave up 0 bases and J gave up 9 bases, with 9 bases separating them. This CDR3 has 12 residues. The germline CDR1 and CDR2 sequences are SGHDT and YYEEEE. Based on the CDR3 plus reference TRBV5-6 and TRBJ2-5, the full variable domain is DAGVTQSPTHLIKTRGQQVTLRCSPKSGHDTVSWYQQALGQGPQFIFQYYEEEERQRGNFPDRFSGHQFPNYSSELNVNALLLGDSALYLCASSLGGEAQYFGPGTRLLVL.

This chain uses TRBV13 with TRBJ2-5; unclear D gene. The V gene lost 1 base and the J gene lost 5 bases, with 17 bases spanning the gap. The CDR3 has 16 amino acids. Germline V lookup: CDR1 PRHDT, CDR2 FYEKMQ (reference sequence). The CDR3 spells CASSLDLDPLGETQYF. The CDR3 DNA reads as TGTGCCAGCAGCTTAGACCTAGACCCACTGGGGGAGACCCAGTACTTC.

The genes are TRBV5-4 and TRBJ2-5; D remains ambiguous. Trimming stripped 1 base from V and 4 bases from J, with 23 bases between. The CDR3 is made up of 18 amino acids. Germline loops: CDR1 SGHNT, CDR2 YYREEE (reference sequence). The CDR3 loop reads CASSLNGRAPRPRETQYF. As DNA, the CDR3 is TGTGCCAGCAGCTTGAATGGTAGGGCCCCCCGTCCAAGAGAGACCCAGTACTTC.

This clone was found once. This chain links TRBV19 with TRBJ2-1; TRBD2 aligns across 11 bases. The germline CDR1 and CDR2 sequences are LNHDA and SQIVND (reference sequence). The CDR3 is 13 residues long. V lost 7 bases to trimming and J lost 9 bases; unmatched junction nucleotides: 5. The CDR3 coding sequence is TGTGCCAGTACCACCGGGACTAGCGGTGAGCAGTTCTTC. It is translated as CASTTGTSGEQFF.

The CDR3 loop reads CASSLLGARDQPQHF. The CDR3 DNA reads TGTGCCAGCAGCCTTCTGGGGGCCAGGGATCAGCCCCAGCATTTT. The J gene is TRBJ1-5, the V gene TRBV4-2; weak D call: TRBD1 (6 bases). The CDR3 is made up of 15 amino acids. V was trimmed by 4 bases and J by 5 bases, leaving 15 bases between them. CDR1 and CDR2 from the germline V gene are LGHNA and YNFKEQ.

This rearrangement joins TRBV29-1 to TRBJ2-3, with a possible D match to TRBD2 (6 bases). There are 16 residues in the CDR3. V lost 6 bases and J lost 6, with 25 bases in between. Germline CDR1 reads SQVTM; CDR2 reads ANQGSEA. The CDR3 region is CSVGGLPQRPRDTQYF. In DNA, the CDR3 is TGCAGCGTGGGAGGCCTCCCCCAAAGACCTAGGGATACGCAGTATTTT.